A single sample is the source of the 4 T cell receptor beta chains below, sequenced in a study of cytomegalovirus exposure and HLA in healthy donors. The PCR used 60 Vbeta and 13 Jbeta primers. The method was immunoSEQ multiplex PCR; TCRdb's version includes in-frame clones alone and lacks a portion of them. Among over 150,000 clones listed, 60% to 80% were seen once. What was sequenced was PBMCs. All receptors derive from a woman in her 50s in good health and CMV-seropositive.

The V and J genes are TRBV6-5 and TRBJ2-6; 7 nucleotides match TRBD2. This CDR3 has 14 residues. The germline CDR1 and CDR2 sequences are MNHEY and SVGAGI. V gave up 8 bases and J gave up 2 bases; unmatched junction bases: 3. The chain's CDR3 is CASRGETGANVLTF. In DNA form, the CDR3 reads TGTGCCAGCCGGGGGGAGACTGGGGCCAACGTCCTGACTTTC.

This clone was seen more than once but under ten times. This chain links TRBV6-1 with TRBJ1-5; D not resolved. Germline CDR1 MNHNS, CDR2 SASEGT. CDR3 length: 13 residues. With 5 bases removed from V and 4 bases from J, the gap between germline ends came to 9 bases. The CDR3 reads CASSIIFNQPQHF. The CDR3 nucleotides read TGTGCCAGCAGTATAATATTTAATCAGCCCCAGCATTTT.

J is TRBJ1-1 and V is TRBV10-3; D perhaps matches TRBD1 (5 bases). The CDR3 spans 14 residues. Deletions cut 3 bases from V and 4 bases from J, with 12 bases between. The germline V gene encodes CDR1 ENHRY and CDR2 SYGVKD. The CDR3 DNA sequence: TGTGCCATCAGTGAACTGGGGGGGGGCACTGAAGCTTTCTTT. It translates to CAISELGGGTEAFF.

CDR3 in DNA: TGTGCCAGCAGGTCGACGGGGAATCAGCCCCAGCATTTT. It codes for CASRSTGNQPQHF. V is TRBV2 and J is TRBJ1-5, with no clear D. Trimming removed 6 bases from V and 4 bases from J, with 10 bases in between. The CDR3 has 13 residues. CDR1 and CDR2 (germline): SNHLY, FYNNEI.